Here is one T cell receptor beta chain with its context. This specimen belongs to a study of blood T cell repertoires in COVID-19. Study details: Donors in the United States, Italy and Spain gave samples during acute or convalescent COVID-19. PBMCs, B-cell-depleted T cells, or T cells provided the cDNA or gDNA that made up the material.

This CDR3 has 13 amino acids. The V segment lost 1 base and the J segment 7 bases; nucleotides outside the gene matches: 3. As originally analysed: The authors estimated nucleated cell counts from reference gene primer amplification. Data came from immunoSEQ multiplex PCR; TCRdb stores just in-frame clones and leaves some out. V, J and clone size were drawn from that table, and D and trimming were deduced from the DNA. This table has about 92,000 clones, approximately 80% appearing once. This receptor was obtained from a woman in her 70s with acute or convalescent COVID-19. The V call is TRBV12-3 or TRBV12-4, the J call TRBJ1-2; TRBD1 matches 7 bases. Input material: peripheral blood. The CDR3 DNA reads TGTGCCAGCAGTTTAGGCGCAGGGGGTGGCTACACCTTC. The encoded protein is CASSLGAGGGYTF.